This is a list of T cell receptor beta chains from one sample in a study of T cell repertoires in cytomegalovirus infection. One entry per CDR3 protein, called by TCRdb with MiXCR from the reads. Found here are approximately 120,000 distinct CDR3 sequences, more than 30% of them singletons; the top ten hold under 65%. The antigens for these receptors are not known. Here the sequenced sample was CD8+ T cells from cultured PBMCs, taken from culture after CMV antigen stimulation. These receptors were collected from a human donor in good health (CMV status not recorded). Some clones in this sample may be carry-over from other donors' samples. CDR3s include the opening cysteine and the closing phenylalanine or tryptophan. Each record gives: clone size, V gene, J gene, D gene, CDR3 protein, CDR3 DNA. D genes are given only for firm matches. Clone sizes are given selectively: once, few, many, or a class where the clone is expanded.

>NA|TRBV20-1|TRBJ1-3|TRBD1
CSARATGAGNTIYF
TGCAGTGCTAGAGCGACAGGGGCGGGAAACACCATATATTTT
>NA|TRBV11-2|TRBJ2-2|NA
CASSPVGWISNTGELFF
TGTGCCAGCAGCCCCGTCGGATGGATTTCGAACACCGGGGAGCTGTTTTTT
>NA|TRBV6-2/TRBV6-3|TRBJ2-7|NA
CASSYSPTPQGTGYEQYF
TGTGCCAGCAGTTACTCCCCAACTCCACAGGGAACAGGCTACGAGCAGTACTTC
>once|TRBV2|TRBJ2-1|TRBD1
CASRARQGALVNEQFF
TGTGCCAGCAGAGCCCGACAGGGGGCCTTAGTGAATGAGCAGTTCTTC
>NA|TRBV7-4|TRBJ2-2|NA
CASSFVTVVPANTGELFF
TGTGCCAGCAGCTTTGTGACCGTAGTACCCGCGAACACCGGGGAGCTGTTTTTT
>NA|TRBV7-6|TRBJ2-5|NA
CASSSPGVTQYF
TGTGCCAGCAGCTCCCCAGGGGTGACCCAGTACTTC
>many|TRBV4-2|TRBJ1-2|NA
CASSQDGNYGYTF
TGTGCCAGCAGCCAAGACGGGAACTATGGCTACACCTTC
>few|TRBV7-6|TRBJ2-2|NA
CASSPTETGELFF
TGTGCCAGCAGCCCCACCGAAACCGGGGAGCTGTTTTTT
>NA|TRBV6-1|TRBJ2-7|NA
CASSDRPSYEQYF
TGTGCCAGCAGTGACCGACCTTCCTACGAGCAGTACTTC
>NA|TRBV9|TRBJ2-3|TRBD2
CASSDKTSGGTSTDTQYF
TGTGCCAGCAGCGACAAGACTAGCGGGGGGACTAGCACAGATACGCAGTATTTT
>few|TRBV19|TRBJ2-7|TRBD1
CASSARAGGYYEQYF
TGTGCCAGTAGTGCCCGGGCAGGGGGATACTACGAGCAGTACTTC
>NA|TRBV6-2/TRBV6-3|TRBJ1-5|TRBD1
CASSYSGTGGVQPQHF
TGTGCCAGCAGTTACTCCGGGACAGGGGGTGTTCAGCCCCAGCATTTT
>few|TRBV7-6|TRBJ1-4|NA
CASSLFGDRTNEKLFF
TGTGCCAGCAGCTTATTTGGGGATAGGACTAATGAAAAACTGTTTTTT
>once|TRBV6-6|TRBJ1-1|NA
CASRLQGNTEAFF
TGTGCCAGCAGGCTACAGGGTAACACTGAAGCTTTCTTT
>many|TRBV4-1|TRBJ1-2|TRBD1
CASSPRTGGSGGYTF
TGCGCCAGCAGCCCCCGGACAGGGGGATCAGGTGGCTACACCTTC
>NA|TRBV2|TRBJ2-3|NA
CASSWGAELTDTQYF
TGTGCCAGCAGTTGGGGGGCAGAACTCACAGATACGCAGTATTTT
>many|TRBV7-6|TRBJ2-5|TRBD2
CASSLRTSGGARQETQYF
TGTGCCAGCAGCCTCAGGACTAGCGGGGGGGCCCGGCAAGAGACCCAGTACTTC
>few|TRBV4-1|TRBJ1-1|NA
CASSGHREMNTEAFF
TGCGCCAGCAGCGGTCACAGGGAGATGAACACTGAAGCTTTCTTT
>many|TRBV28|TRBJ2-7|TRBD1
CASSSGQGTTYEQYF
TGTGCCAGCAGTTCGGGACAGGGGACTACCTACGAGCAGTACTTC
>NA|TRBV5-1|TRBJ1-6|NA
CASSFGRSSYNSPLHF
TGCGCCAGCAGCTTTGGCAGGAGCTCCTATAATTCACCCCTCCACTTT
>few|TRBV6-1|TRBJ1-2|TRBD1
CASGQGENYGYTF
TGTGCCAGCGGACAGGGGGAGAACTATGGCTACACCTTC
>NA|TRBV4-1|TRBJ2-2|NA
CASSHGDGGELFF
TGCGCCAGCAGCCATGGGGACGGCGGGGAGCTGTTTTTT
>many|TRBV2|TRBJ2-2|TRBD1
CASSDSGTGGAAGELFF
TGTGCCAGCAGTGATAGTGGGACAGGGGGCGCGGCCGGGGAGCTGTTTTTT
>few|TRBV7-6|TRBJ2-1|NA
CASSAFGTGGEQFF
TGTGCCAGCAGCGCATTCGGGACGGGTGGTGAGCAGTTCTTC
>NA|TRBV7-2|TRBJ2-7|NA
CASSLDLGGLYEQYF
TGTGCCAGCAGCTTAGATCTGGGGGGGCTCTACGAGCAGTACTTC
>NA|TRBV19|TRBJ1-5|NA
CASSTITGGLANQPQHF
TGTGCCAGTAGTACTATCACGGGGGGGTTGGCCAATCAGCCCCAGCATTTT
>few|TRBV27|TRBJ1-2|NA
CASSGPVGYGYTF
TGTGCCAGCAGCGGGCCTGTCGGCTATGGCTACACCTTC
>few|TRBV7-9|TRBJ2-5|NA
CASTTRETQYF
TGTGCCAGCACCACGCGGGAGACCCAGTACTTC
>NA|TRBV5-4|TRBJ1-2|NA
CASSLDRGGNGYTF
TGTGCCAGCAGCCTGGATCGGGGCGGAAATGGCTACACCTTC
>NA|TRBV12-3/TRBV12-4|TRBJ1-2|NA
CASGSYGYTF
TGTGCCAGCGGCTCCTATGGCTACACCTTC
>NA|TRBV20-1|TRBJ1-5|NA
CSARAGTVSNQPQHF
TGCAGTGCTAGAGCCGGGACGGTTAGCAATCAGCCCCAGCATTTT
>few|TRBV18|TRBJ2-7|NA
CASSTGGGAYEQYF
TGTGCCAGCTCAACAGGGGGAGGGGCCTACGAGCAGTACTTC
>NA|TRBV6-2/TRBV6-3|TRBJ2-7|TRBD1
CASSRDREQYF
TGTGCCAGCAGCCGGGACAGGGAGCAGTACTTC
>many|TRBV7-8|TRBJ2-2|NA
CASSEGGTTNTGELFF
TGTGCCAGCTCTGAGGGCGGGACAACGAACACCGGGGAGCTGTTTTTT
>NA|TRBV19|TRBJ1-5|NA
CASRRGAYLPQHF
TGTGCCAGTCGAAGGGGAGCGTATCTGCCCCAGCATTTT
>few|TRBV18|TRBJ1-2|NA
CASFTTQGKSRGYTF
TGTGCCAGCTTCACCACACAGGGAAAGTCTCGTGGCTACACCTTC
>many|TRBV28|TRBJ1-5|NA
CASSQLPPAVYNQPQHF
TGTGCCAGCAGCCAACTTCCTCCGGCGGTCTACAATCAGCCCCAGCATTTT
>NA|TRBV12-5|TRBJ2-1|NA
CASGLVLTGHNEQFF
TGTGCTAGTGGTTTGGTACTTACAGGACACAATGAGCAGTTCTTC
>many|TRBV12-3/TRBV12-4|TRBJ1-2|TRBD1
CASSNDRGTATF
TGTGCCAGCAGTAATGACAGGGGTACGGCCACCTTC
>NA|TRBV27|TRBJ2-7|NA
CASSLRGYARSYEQYF
TGTGCCAGCAGTTTAAGGGGATACGCCCGATCCTACGAGCAGTACTTC
>few|TRBV7-2|TRBJ1-6|NA
CASSSDQNGPLHF
TGTGCCAGCAGCTCAGACCAGAACGGACCCCTCCACTTT
>few|TRBV6-1|TRBJ1-6|NA
CASSETGDAYNSPLHF
TGTGCCAGCAGTGAGACAGGAGATGCCTATAATTCACCCCTCCACTTT
>few|TRBV5-1|TRBJ1-1|TRBD1
CASATGQGLMNTEAFF
TGCGCCAGCGCTACAGGACAGGGACTAATGAACACTGAAGCTTTCTTT
>NA|TRBV12-3/TRBV12-4|TRBJ1-4|NA
CASKSGGVRGGEKLFF
TGTGCCAGCAAATCCGGAGGTGTCAGGGGAGGTGAAAAACTGTTTTTT
>few|TRBV2|TRBJ2-7|NA
CASSDSVYEQYF
TGTGCCAGCAGTGATTCGGTCTACGAGCAGTACTTC
>NA|TRBV5-1|TRBJ2-1|TRBD2
CASSWSGGLNEQFF
TGCGCCAGCAGCTGGTCGGGGGGGCTCAATGAGCAGTTCTTC